This T cell receptor beta chain derives from a study of cytomegalovirus exposure and HLA in healthy donors. Findings and caveats of the study: As was reported, the classifier diagnosed cytomegalovirus status with high specificity and sensitivity.

This CDR3 region has 15 residues. For this clone: What it binds is unknown.

A multiplex PCR was run with 60 Vbeta primers and 13 Jbeta primers. Produced via immunoSEQ multiplex PCR; TCRdb's table is partial and in-frame only. The profile covers about 130,000 clones, with roughly 80% appearing a single time and around 1.2% taken by the ten largest. Sequencing was performed on PBMCs. The receptor was derived from a man aged 45-65 years in good health and CMV-seronegative. The chain combines TRBV21-1 with TRBJ1-5. TRBV21-1 is a pseudogene locus. The chain's CDR3 is CASSAAGGSNQPQHF. CDR3 DNA: TGTGCCAGCAGTGCGGCGGGCGGGAGCAATCAGCCCCAGCATTTT.